The 23 T cell receptor beta chains below all came from one sample that was sequenced in a study of cytotoxic CD8 clonotypes in ibrutinib-treated CLL. Using immunoSEQ multiplex PCR, the repertoire was profiled, and TCRdb retains in-frame clones only, with some absent. The sample holds more than 200,000 clones, more than 70% seen once. The specimen was PBMCs, collected after 12 months of ibrutinib treatment. The receptors stem from a human donor with chronic lymphocytic leukemia.

Here the CDR3 reads CASSQAGTGAPNSNYGYTF. DNA for the CDR3: TGTGCCAGCAGCCAAGCCGGGACAGGGGCCCCTAACTCGAACTATGGCTACACCTTC. This rearrangement joins TRBV14 to TRBJ1-2, with 10 positions matching TRBD1. The J segment lost 2 bases and the V segment lost 1 base, leaving 13 bases of the junction unmatched. The CDR3 covers 19 residues. Germline-derived CDR1 and CDR2 are SGHDN and FVKESK. Combining the CDR3 with reference TRBV14 and TRBJ1-2 gives the whole variable domain EAGVTQFPSHSVIEKGQTVTLRCDPISGHDNLYWYRRVMGKEIKFLLHFVKESKQDESGMPNNRFLAERTGGTYSTLKVQPAELEDSGVYFCASSQAGTGAPNSNYGYTFGSGTRLTVV.

This clone was found a few times. The sample has other DNA sequences that encode this CDR3 too. The chain couples TRBV11-2 to TRBJ2-2; no clear D. The CDR3 is 13 residues long. V was cut by 0 bases and J by 5 bases, with 4 bases left in between. The germline gives CDR1 SGHAT, CDR2 FQNNGV. The DNA of the CDR3 is TGTGCCAGCAGCTTAGATCGGACCGGGGAGCTGTTTTTT. Its protein product is CASSLDRTGELFF.

The rearrangement links TRBV11-2 to TRBJ2-5, with 7 bases identical to TRBD2. The CDR3 contains 16 residues. Looked up from germline, CDR1 is SGHAT and CDR2 is FQNNGV. The V segment lost 4 bases and the J segment 5 bases; nucleotides outside the gene matches: 13. CDR3 sequence: CASSSHGLDWGETQYF. The CDR3 nucleotides are TGTGCCAGCAGCTCCCATGGACTAGACTGGGGGGAGACCCAGTACTTC.

The chain couples TRBV28 to TRBJ2-1; TRBD1 agrees at 10 bases. The germline gives CDR1 MDHEN, CDR2 SYDVKM. Trimming cost V 6 bases and J 5 bases; bases outside gene matches: 7. This CDR3 has 15 residues. The CDR3 DNA is TGTGCCAGCAGATTCGGGACAGGGGAGCACAATGAGCAGTTCTTC. Amino acids: CASRFGTGEHNEQFF.

V gene TRBV28 combines with J gene TRBJ2-5; D might be TRBD2 (5 bases). Germline V gene sequence: CDR1 MDHEN, CDR2 SYDVKM. The V end lost 5 bases, the J end lost 5 bases, and 15 bases lay between the germline ends. This CDR3 spans 14 amino acids. The CDR3 sequence is CASSHGEGRETQYF. The CDR3 bases are TGTGCCAGCAGTCACGGGGAAGGTCGCGAGACCCAGTACTTC.

The J gene is TRBJ1-5, the V gene TRBV30; TRBD1 aligns across 9 bases. CDR3 size: 16 residues. Germline-derived CDR1 and CDR2 are GTSNPN and SVGIG (reference sequence). The V segment lost 2 bases and the J segment 6 bases; nucleotides outside the gene matches: 11. CDR3 amino acids: CAWSRPVQGAPQPQHF. Here the CDR3 DNA reads TGTGCCTGGAGTCGCCCAGTACAGGGGGCTCCTCAGCCCCAGCATTTT.

J is TRBJ2-1 and V is TRBV25-1; 10 bases fit TRBD2. This CDR3 is 14 amino acids long. In germline, CDR1 is MGHDK, CDR2 SYGVNS. J lost 9 bases, V lost 4 bases, and 6 bases had no gene match. Here the CDR3 reads CASSALASGGEQFF. DNA for the CDR3: TGTGCCAGCAGTGCTTTGGCTAGCGGGGGTGAGCAGTTCTTC.

The chain uses TRBV18 and TRBJ2-1; a possible D gene is TRBD1 (5 bases). CDR1 is KGHSH and CDR2 is LQKENI in the germline V gene. This CDR3 comprises 14 residues. The germline V and J ends were trimmed by 1 base and 4 bases, with 8 bases remaining between them. CDR3 in amino acids: CASSPLTDYNEQFF. The CDR3 DNA reads as TGTGCCAGCTCACCACTGACAGATTACAATGAGCAGTTCTTC.

The rearrangement joins TRBV6-5 to TRBJ2-7; 8 nucleotides match TRBD1. V lost 6 bases, J lost 3 bases, and 10 bases stayed unmatched. Germline V gene data show CDR1 as MNHEY and CDR2 as SVGAGI. This CDR3 region has 15 residues. The CDR3: CASRSGGKAFYEQYF. The CDR3 nucleotides are TGTGCCAGCAGATCAGGGGGCAAAGCCTTCTACGAGCAGTACTTC.

V is TRBV7-6 and J is TRBJ1-1; 7 nucleotides align to TRBD1. J lost 1 base, V lost 3 bases, and 2 bases had no gene match. The CDR3 has 14 amino acids. In germline, CDR1 is SGHVS, CDR2 FNYEAQ. The CDR3 DNA reads as TGTGCCAGCAGCTTGGGACAGCCGAACACTGAAGCTTTCTTT. Protein: CASSLGQPNTEAFF. The full variable domain, its missing parts supplied by reference TRBV7-6 and TRBJ1-1, is GAGVSQSPRYKVTKRGQDVALRCDPISGHVSLYWYRQALGQGPEFLTYFNYEAQQDKSGLPNDRFSAERPEGSISTLTIQRTEQRDSAMYRCASSLGQPNTEAFFGQGTRLTVV.

This chain uses TRBV5-5 with TRBJ2-3; D is undetermined. Germline loops: CDR1 SGHKS, CDR2 YYEKEE (reference sequence). Trimming took 4 bases from V and 2 from J, leaving 11 bases between them. The length of the CDR3 is 14 residues. For the CDR3, the DNA is TGTGCCAGCAGCCCCTACCACAACACAGATACGCAGTATTTT. It codes for CASSPYHNTDTQYF.

This chain uses TRBV18 with TRBJ1-1; D might be TRBD1 (6 bases). This CDR3 spans 15 amino acids. From germline, CDR1 is KGHSH and CDR2 LQKENI. V was pared by 3 bases and J by 6 bases, with 17 bases between. The DNA of the CDR3 is TGTGCCAGCTCACCGGCCCGGGACAACGGCGCTGAAGCTTTCTTT. Translated: CASSPARDNGAEAFF.

This clone has more than one count but fewer than ten. V gene TRBV6-5 combines with J gene TRBJ1-2; D remains unclear. The CDR3 length is 11 residues. In germline, CDR1 is MNHEY, CDR2 SVGAGI. Trimming took 5 bases from V and 1 from J, leaving 2 bases between them. The CDR3 nucleotides read TGTGCCAGCAGTGATAACTATGGCTACACCTTC. Translating it yields CASSDNYGYTF.

The rearrangement joins TRBV5-4 to TRBJ2-7, with 14 bases that match TRBD2. Unmatched junction bases numbered 10, after V lost 3 bases and J lost 11 bases. Looked up from germline, CDR1 is SGHNT and CDR2 is YYREEE (reference sequence). The CDR3 has 15 residues. CDR3 loop: CASSSSGTSGSSEYF. The CDR3, as DNA: TGTGCCAGCAGCTCGTCCGGGACTAGCGGGAGCTCTGAGTACTTC.

The chain has TRBV29-1 and TRBJ2-7; 7 bases fit TRBD1. Germline V gene sequence: CDR1 SQVTM, CDR2 ANQGSEA. After removal of 7 bases from V and 6 bases from J, the junction contained 12 bases not matched to a gene. This CDR3 has 13 amino acids. The CDR3 DNA reads TGCAGCGCTCTGCCCCAGAGGGGGCTCGAGCAGTACTTC. Translated: CSALPQRGLEQYF.

This chain links TRBV27 with TRBJ1-5, with D unresolved. The V end lost 9 bases, the J end lost 5 bases, and 11 bases lay between the germline ends. This CDR3 is 12 amino acids long. Per the germline V gene, CDR1 is MNHEY and CDR2 is SMNVEV (reference sequence). The chain's CDR3 is CARGSCDQPQHF. For the CDR3, the DNA is TGTGCCAGGGGGTCGTGTGATCAGCCCCAGCATTTT.

The rearrangement uses TRBV27 and TRBJ2-7; tentatively, D is TRBD1 (5 bases). Between the trimmed V and J ends, which lost 3 bases and 0 bases, there was a span of 12 bases. CDR3 length: 15 residues. CDR1 is MNHEY and CDR2 is SMNVEV in the germline V gene (reference sequence). CDR3 DNA: TGTGCCAGCAGTTTTTGGGGCCCTCTCTCCTACGAGCAGTACTTC. It is translated as CASSFWGPLSYEQYF.

This chain links TRBV15 with TRBJ1-2; D gene uncertain. The CDR3 has 13 amino acids. Trimming took 3 bases from V and 7 from J, leaving 12 bases between them. Germline CDR1 LNHNV, CDR2 YYDKDF (reference sequence). The CDR3 protein is CATSSGSEGGYTF. The DNA for the CDR3 is TGTGCCACCAGCAGCGGGTCGGAGGGTGGCTACACCTTC.

The chain recombines TRBV20-1 with TRBJ2-7; TRBD1 matches 7 bases. With V trimmed by 5 bases and J by 6 bases, 4 bases remained unmatched. The CDR3 sequence is 11 residues long. Germline values: CDR1 DFQATT, CDR2 SNEGSKA (reference sequence). CDR3 region: CSAVTGVEQYF. Here the CDR3 DNA reads TGCAGTGCTGTAACAGGGGTCGAGCAGTACTTC.

V is TRBV6-1 and J is TRBJ1-2, with D maybe TRBD1 (6 bases). This CDR3 spans 15 amino acids. Germline V lookup: CDR1 MNHNS, CDR2 SASEGT. V was pared by 2 bases and J by 3 bases, with 13 bases between. This CDR3 is CASSEIAGTHYGYTF. CDR3 in DNA: TGTGCCAGCAGTGAAATAGCCGGGACACACTATGGCTACACCTTC.

The rearrangement joins TRBV27 to TRBJ2-5; weak D call: TRBD1 (6 bases). Germline-derived CDR1 and CDR2 are MNHEY and SMNVEV (reference sequence). This CDR3 region has 13 residues. V was clipped by 6 bases and J by 2 bases, with 10 bases between them. The CDR3 spells CASRTGFQETQYF. The DNA for the CDR3 is TGTGCCAGCAGAACAGGGTTTCAAGAGACCCAGTACTTC.

V and J are TRBV2 and TRBJ1-5, with D possibly matching TRBD1 (5 bases). The CDR3 is made up of 15 amino acids. V was pared by 8 bases and J by 3 bases, with 17 bases between. Germline loops: CDR1 SNHLY, CDR2 FYNNEI. The CDR3 DNA follows: TGTGCCAGCGGTCAGGGATTTGTTGACAATCAGCCCCAGCATTTT. As protein: CASGQGFVDNQPQHF.

The V and J genes are TRBV27 and TRBJ2-2, with D unclear. Germline loops: CDR1 MNHEY, CDR2 SMNVEV (reference sequence). Deletions cut 4 bases from V and 7 bases from J, with 13 bases between. This CDR3 spans 14 amino acids. CDR3 protein: CASSWVGLGGELFF. In DNA, the CDR3 is TGTGCCAGCAGTTGGGTAGGGTTGGGCGGGGAGCTGTTTTTT.